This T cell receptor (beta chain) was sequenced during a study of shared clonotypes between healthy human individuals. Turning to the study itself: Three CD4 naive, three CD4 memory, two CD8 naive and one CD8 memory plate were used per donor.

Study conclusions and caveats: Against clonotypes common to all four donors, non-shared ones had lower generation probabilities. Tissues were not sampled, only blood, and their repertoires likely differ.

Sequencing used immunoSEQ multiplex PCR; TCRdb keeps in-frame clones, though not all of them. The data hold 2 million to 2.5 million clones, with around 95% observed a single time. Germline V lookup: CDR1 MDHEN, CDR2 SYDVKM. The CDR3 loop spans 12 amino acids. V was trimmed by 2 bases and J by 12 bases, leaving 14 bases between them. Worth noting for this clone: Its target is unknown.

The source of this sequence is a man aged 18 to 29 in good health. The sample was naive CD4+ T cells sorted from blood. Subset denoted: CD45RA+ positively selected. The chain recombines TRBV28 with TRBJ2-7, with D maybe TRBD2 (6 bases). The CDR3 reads CASSLGFGDSYF. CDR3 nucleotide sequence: TGTGCCAGCAGTTTAGGGTTTGGGGACTCGTACTTC.